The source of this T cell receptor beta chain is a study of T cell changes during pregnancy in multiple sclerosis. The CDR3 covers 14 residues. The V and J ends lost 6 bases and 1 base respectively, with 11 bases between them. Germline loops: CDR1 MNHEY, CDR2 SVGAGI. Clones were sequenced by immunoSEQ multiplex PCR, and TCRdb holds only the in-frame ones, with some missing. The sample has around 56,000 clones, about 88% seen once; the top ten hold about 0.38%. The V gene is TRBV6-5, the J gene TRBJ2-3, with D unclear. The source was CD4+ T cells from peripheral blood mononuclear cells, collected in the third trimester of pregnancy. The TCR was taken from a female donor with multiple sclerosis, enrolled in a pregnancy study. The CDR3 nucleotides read TGTGCCAGCAGCTCTCGTGTAGGCACAGATACGCAGTATTTT. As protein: CASSSRVGTDTQYF.